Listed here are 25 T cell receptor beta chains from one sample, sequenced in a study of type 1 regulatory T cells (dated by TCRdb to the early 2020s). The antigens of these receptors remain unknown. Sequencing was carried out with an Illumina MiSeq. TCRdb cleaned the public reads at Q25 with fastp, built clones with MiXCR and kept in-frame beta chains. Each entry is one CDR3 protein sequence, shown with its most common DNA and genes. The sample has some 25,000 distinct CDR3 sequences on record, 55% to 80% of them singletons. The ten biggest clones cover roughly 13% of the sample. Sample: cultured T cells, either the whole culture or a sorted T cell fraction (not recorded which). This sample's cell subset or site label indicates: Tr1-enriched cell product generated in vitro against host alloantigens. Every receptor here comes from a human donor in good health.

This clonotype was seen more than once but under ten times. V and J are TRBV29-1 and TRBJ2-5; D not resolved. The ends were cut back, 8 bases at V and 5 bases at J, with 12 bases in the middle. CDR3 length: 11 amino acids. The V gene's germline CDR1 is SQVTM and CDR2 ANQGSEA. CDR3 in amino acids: CSTGLRETQYF. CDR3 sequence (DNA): TGCAGCACCGGGCTCCGGGAGACCCAGTACTTC. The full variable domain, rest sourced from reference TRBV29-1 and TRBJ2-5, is SAVISQKPSRDICQRGTSLTIQCQVDSQVTMMFWYRQQPGQSLTLIATANQGSEATYESGFVIDKFPISRPNLTFSTLTVSNMSPEDSSIYLCSTGLRETQYFGPGTRLLVL.

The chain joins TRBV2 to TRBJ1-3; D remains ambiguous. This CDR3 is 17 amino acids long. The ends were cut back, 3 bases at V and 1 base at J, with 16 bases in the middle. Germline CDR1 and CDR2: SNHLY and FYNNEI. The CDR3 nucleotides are TGTGCCAGCAGTGAGGAAGCTTGGACGCTTTCTGGAAACACCATATATTTT. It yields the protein CASSEEAWTLSGNTIYF.

The CDR3, as DNA: TGTGCCAGCAGTTTCCAGGGGGGCTCTGGAAACACCATATATTTT. This encodes CASSFQGGSGNTIYF. V is TRBV12-3 or TRBV12-4 and J is TRBJ1-3, with 7 bases identical to TRBD1. This CDR3 contains 15 residues. After removal of 3 bases from V and 0 bases from J, the junction contained 2 bases not matched to a gene.

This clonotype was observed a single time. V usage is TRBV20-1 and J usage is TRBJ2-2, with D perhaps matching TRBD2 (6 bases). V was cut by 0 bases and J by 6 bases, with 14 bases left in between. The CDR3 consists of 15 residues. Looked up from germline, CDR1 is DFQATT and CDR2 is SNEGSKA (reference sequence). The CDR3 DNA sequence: TGCAGTGCTAGAGACGTGACTAGTCCCGCCGGGGAGCTGTTTTTT. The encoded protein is CSARDVTSPAGELFF.

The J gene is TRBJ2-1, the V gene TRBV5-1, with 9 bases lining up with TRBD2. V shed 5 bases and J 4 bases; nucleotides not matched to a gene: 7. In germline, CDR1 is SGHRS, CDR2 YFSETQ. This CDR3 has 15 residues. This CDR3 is CASSRAGGTYNEQFF. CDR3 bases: TGCGCCAGCAGTCGAGCGGGGGGAACTTACAATGAGCAGTTCTTC. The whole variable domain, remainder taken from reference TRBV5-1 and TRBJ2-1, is KAGVTQTPRYLIKTRGQQVTLSCSPISGHRSVSWYQQTPGQGLQFLFEYFSETQRNKGNFPGRFSGRQFSNSRSEMNVSTLELGDSALYLCASSRAGGTYNEQFFGPGTRLTVL.

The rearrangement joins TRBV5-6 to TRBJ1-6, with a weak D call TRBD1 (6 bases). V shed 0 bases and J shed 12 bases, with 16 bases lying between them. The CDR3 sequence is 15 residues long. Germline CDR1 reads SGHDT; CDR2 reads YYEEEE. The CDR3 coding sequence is TGTGCCAGCAGCTTGGGGCCGACAGGAGAGAGACCCCTCCACTTT. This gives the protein CASSLGPTGERPLHF.

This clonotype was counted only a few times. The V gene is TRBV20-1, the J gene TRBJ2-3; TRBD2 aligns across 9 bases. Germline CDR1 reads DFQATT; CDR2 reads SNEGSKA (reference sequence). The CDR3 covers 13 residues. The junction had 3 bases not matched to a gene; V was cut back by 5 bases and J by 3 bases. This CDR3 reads CSAWTSATDTQYF. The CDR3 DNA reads TGCAGTGCTTGGACTAGCGCAACAGATACGCAGTATTTT.

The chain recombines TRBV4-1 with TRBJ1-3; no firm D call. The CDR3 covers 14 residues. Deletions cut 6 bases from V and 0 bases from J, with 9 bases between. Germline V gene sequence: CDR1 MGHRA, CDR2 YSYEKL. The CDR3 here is CASSLQDSGNTIYF. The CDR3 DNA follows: TGCGCCAGCAGTCTCCAGGACTCTGGAAACACCATATATTTT.

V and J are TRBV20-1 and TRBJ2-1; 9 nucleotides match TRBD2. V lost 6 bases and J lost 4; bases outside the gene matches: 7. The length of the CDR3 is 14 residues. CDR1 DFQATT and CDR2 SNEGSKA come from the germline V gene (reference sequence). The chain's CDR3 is CSATGTSRYNEQFF. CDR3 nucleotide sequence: TGCAGTGCCACCGGGACTAGCCGATACAATGAGCAGTTCTTC.

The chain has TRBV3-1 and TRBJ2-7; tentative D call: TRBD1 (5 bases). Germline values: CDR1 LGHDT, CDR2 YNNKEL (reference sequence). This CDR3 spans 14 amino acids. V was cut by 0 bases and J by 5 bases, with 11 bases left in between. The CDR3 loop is CASSQDQGKDEQYF. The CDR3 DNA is TGTGCCAGCAGCCAAGATCAGGGTAAGGACGAGCAGTACTTC.

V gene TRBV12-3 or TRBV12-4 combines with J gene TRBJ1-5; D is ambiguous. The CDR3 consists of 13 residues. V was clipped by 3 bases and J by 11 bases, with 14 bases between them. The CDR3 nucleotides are TGTGCCAGCAGTTTGCACAGTGACGTGGCCCAGCATTTT. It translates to CASSLHSDVAQHF.

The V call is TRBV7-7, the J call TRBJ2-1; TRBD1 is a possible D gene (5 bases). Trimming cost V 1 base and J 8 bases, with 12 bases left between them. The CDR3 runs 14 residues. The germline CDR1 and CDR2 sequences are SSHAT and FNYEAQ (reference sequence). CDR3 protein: CASSLDLWGDEQFF. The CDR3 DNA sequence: TGTGCCAGCAGCTTAGACTTGTGGGGCGATGAGCAGTTCTTC.

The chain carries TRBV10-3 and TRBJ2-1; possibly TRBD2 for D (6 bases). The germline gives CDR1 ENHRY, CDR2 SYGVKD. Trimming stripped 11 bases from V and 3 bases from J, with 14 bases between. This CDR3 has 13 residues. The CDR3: CAATSGSYNEQFF. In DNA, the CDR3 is TGTGCCGCCACATCCGGGAGCTACAATGAGCAGTTCTTC.

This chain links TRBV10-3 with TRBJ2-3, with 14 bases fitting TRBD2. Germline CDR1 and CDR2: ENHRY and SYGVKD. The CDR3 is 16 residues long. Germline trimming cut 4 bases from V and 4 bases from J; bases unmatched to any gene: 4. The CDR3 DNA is TGTGCCATCAGTGGTGGGACTAGCGGGGGACCAGATACGCAGTATTTT. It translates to CAISGGTSGGPDTQYF.

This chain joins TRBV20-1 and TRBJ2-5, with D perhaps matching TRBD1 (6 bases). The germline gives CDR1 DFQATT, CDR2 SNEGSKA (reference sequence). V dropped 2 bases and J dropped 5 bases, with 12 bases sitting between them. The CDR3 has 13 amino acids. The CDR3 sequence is CSARQGSGETQYF. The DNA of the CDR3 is TGCAGTGCTAGACAGGGGTCAGGCGAGACCCAGTACTTC.

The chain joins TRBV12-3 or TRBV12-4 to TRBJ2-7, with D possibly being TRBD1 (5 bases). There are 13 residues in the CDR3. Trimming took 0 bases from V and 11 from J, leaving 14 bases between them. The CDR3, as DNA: TGTGCCAGCAGTTTAGCAGCAGGGTTTATGAAGTACTTC. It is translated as CASSLAAGFMKYF.

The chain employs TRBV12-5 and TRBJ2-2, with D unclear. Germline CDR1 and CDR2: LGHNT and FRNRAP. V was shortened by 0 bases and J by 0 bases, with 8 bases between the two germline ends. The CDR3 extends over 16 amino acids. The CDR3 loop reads CASGLVLHANTGELFF. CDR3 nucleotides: TGTGCTAGTGGTTTGGTACTTCACGCGAACACCGGGGAGCTGTTTTTT.

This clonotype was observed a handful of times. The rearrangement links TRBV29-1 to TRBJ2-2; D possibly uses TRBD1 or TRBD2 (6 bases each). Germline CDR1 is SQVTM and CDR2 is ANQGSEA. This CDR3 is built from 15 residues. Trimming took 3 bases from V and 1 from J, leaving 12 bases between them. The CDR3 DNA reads TGCAGCGTTGACCTCGGGGGCCTGAACACCGGGGAGCTGTTTTTT. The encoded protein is CSVDLGGLNTGELFF.

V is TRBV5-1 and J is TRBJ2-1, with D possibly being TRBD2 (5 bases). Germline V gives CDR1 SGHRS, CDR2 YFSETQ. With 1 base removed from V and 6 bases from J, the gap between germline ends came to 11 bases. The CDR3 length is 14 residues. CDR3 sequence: CASSLSSPSNEQFF. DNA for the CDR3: TGCGCCAGCAGCTTGTCTAGCCCGAGCAATGAGCAGTTCTTC. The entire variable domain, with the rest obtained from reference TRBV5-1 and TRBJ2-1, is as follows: KAGVTQTPRYLIKTRGQQVTLSCSPISGHRSVSWYQQTPGQGLQFLFEYFSETQRNKGNFPGRFSGRQFSNSRSEMNVSTLELGDSALYLCASSLSSPSNEQFFGPGTRLTVL.

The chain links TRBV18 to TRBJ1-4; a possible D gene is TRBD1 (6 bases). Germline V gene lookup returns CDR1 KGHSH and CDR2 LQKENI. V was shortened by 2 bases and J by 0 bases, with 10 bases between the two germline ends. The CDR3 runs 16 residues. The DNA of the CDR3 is TGTGCCAGCTCACCATTAACAGGGACAACTAATGAAAAACTGTTTTTT. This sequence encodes CASSPLTGTTNEKLFF.

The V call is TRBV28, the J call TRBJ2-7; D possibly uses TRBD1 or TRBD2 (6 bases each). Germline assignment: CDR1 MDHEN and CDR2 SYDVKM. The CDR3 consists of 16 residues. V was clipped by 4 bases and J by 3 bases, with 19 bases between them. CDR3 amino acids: CASSSWGSGDFYEQYF. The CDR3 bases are TGTGCCAGCAGTTCCTGGGGGTCAGGGGACTTCTACGAGCAGTACTTC. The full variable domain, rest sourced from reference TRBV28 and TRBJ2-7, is DVKVTQSSRYLVKRTGEKVFLECVQDMDHENMFWYRQDPGLGLRLIYFSYDVKMKEKGDIPEGYSVSREKKERFSLILESASTNQTSMYLCASSSWGSGDFYEQYFGPGTRLTVT.

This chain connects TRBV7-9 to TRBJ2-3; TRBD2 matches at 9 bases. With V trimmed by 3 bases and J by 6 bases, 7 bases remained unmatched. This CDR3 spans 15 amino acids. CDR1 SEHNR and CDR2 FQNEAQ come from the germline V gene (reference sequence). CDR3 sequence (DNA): TGTGCCAGCAGCTTCCTAGCGGGGACCCGGGATACGCAGTATTTT. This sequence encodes CASSFLAGTRDTQYF.

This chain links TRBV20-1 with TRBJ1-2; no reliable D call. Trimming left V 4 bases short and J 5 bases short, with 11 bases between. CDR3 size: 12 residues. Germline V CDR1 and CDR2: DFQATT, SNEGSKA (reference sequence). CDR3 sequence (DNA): TGCAGTGCTAAAGACCAATTGTATGGCTACACCTTC. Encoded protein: CSAKDQLYGYTF.

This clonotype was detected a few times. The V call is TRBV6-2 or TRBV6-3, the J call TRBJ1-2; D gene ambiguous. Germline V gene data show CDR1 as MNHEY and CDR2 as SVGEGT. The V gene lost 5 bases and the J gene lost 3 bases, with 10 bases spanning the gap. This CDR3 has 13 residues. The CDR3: CASSDGFYYGYTF. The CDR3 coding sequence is TGTGCCAGCAGTGACGGGTTTTACTATGGCTACACCTTC.

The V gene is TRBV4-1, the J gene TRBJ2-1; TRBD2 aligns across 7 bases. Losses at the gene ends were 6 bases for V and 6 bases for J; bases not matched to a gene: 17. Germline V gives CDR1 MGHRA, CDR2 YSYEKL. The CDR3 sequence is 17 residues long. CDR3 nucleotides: TGCGCCAGCAGAGCAATAGTAGGCCTAGCGGAGACCAATGAGCAGTTCTTC. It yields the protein CASRAIVGLAETNEQFF.